Below are 4 T cell receptor beta chains sequenced from a single sample in a study of shared clonotypes between healthy human individuals. Clones were read by immunoSEQ multiplex PCR, and TCRdb kept only the in-frame ones, dropping some. This table holds approximately 510,000 clones, 79% found once. Sequencing was carried out using PBMCs. Source of these receptors: a woman in her thirties or forties in good health. Some clones in this sample may be carry-over from other donors' samples.

This sequence joins TRBV30 and TRBJ2-5, with 10 bases identical to TRBD1. Germline trimming cut 5 bases from V and 3 bases from J; bases unmatched to any gene: 9. The CDR3 is 15 amino acids. Germline V CDR1 and CDR2: GTSNPN, SVGIG (reference sequence). This CDR3 is CAWGPGGQGKETQYF. The CDR3 region has the DNA TGTGCCTGGGGTCCGGGGGGACAGGGGAAAGAGACCCAGTACTTC.

The V call is TRBV19, the J call TRBJ2-1, with 8 bases identical to TRBD2. This CDR3 is 15 amino acids long. Germline CDR1 LNHDA, CDR2 SQIVND (reference sequence). With V trimmed by 4 bases and J by 5 bases, 7 bases remained unmatched. DNA for the CDR3: TGTGCCAGTAGTAATACGGGGGGGCCTGACAATGAGCAGTTCTTC. Translated, it gives CASSNTGGPDNEQFF.

Details on this clone: The sample contains more than one DNA sequence encoding this CDR3. This chain connects TRBV30 to TRBJ2-5; D ambiguous. The CDR3 contains 12 residues. Germline values: CDR1 GTSNPN, CDR2 SVGIG (reference sequence). V was cut by 0 bases and J by 0 bases, with 2 bases left in between. CDR3 protein: CAWSVNQETQYF. In nucleotides, the CDR3 is TGTGCCTGGAGTGTCAACCAAGAGACCCAGTACTTC.

V gene TRBV28 combines with J gene TRBJ2-1, with 11 bases aligning to TRBD1. The junction had 12 bases not matched to a gene; V was cut back by 5 bases and J by 9 bases. The CDR3 sequence is 16 residues long. CDR1 and CDR2 (germline): MDHEN, SYDVKM. Here the CDR3 DNA reads TGTGCCAGCAGTCCTTCCGGGACAGGGGGGATATTTGAGCAGTTCTTC. It codes for CASSPSGTGGIFEQFF.